Listed below are T cell receptor beta chains from one sample, sequenced in a study of T cells in Graves' hyperthyroidism and ophthalmopathy. One entry per CDR3 protein results from TCRdb running MiXCR on the multiplex PCR reads. Of about 610,000 distinct CDR3 sequences listed, 16% were seen once; the top ten hold around 3.5%. Sequencing was performed on blood. The receptor source for this set is a woman between 40 and 55 years old with Graves' ophthalmopathy. CDR3s include the opening cysteine and the closing phenylalanine or tryptophan. Fields, in order: D gene, V gene, J gene, CDR3 protein. A D gene is named only where the DNA matches it firmly.

>-|TRBV7-9|TRBJ2-7
CASSYTVSYEQYF
>-|TRBV6-4|TRBJ2-1
CASSDAQHNEQFF
>TRBD1|TRBV20-1|TRBJ2-7
CSAREGQGLGYEQYF
>TRBD1|TRBV18|TRBJ2-5
CASSPPAGTGGSETQYF
>TRBD2|TRBV11-2|TRBJ2-2
CASRTRTSGGSGELFF
>-|TRBV6-5|TRBJ2-5
CASSYSKAGRKETQYF
>TRBD2|TRBV7-8|TRBJ2-5
CASSSSGRAGETQYF
>-|TRBV20-1|TRBJ2-1
CSARDLRLENNEQFF
>TRBD2|TRBV12-3/TRBV12-4|TRBJ2-3
CASTPLSGGRSTDTQYF
>-|TRBV4-2|TRBJ2-6
CASSQGWEAGANVLTF
>TRBD1|TRBV11-2|TRBJ2-3
CASSQVQGAITDTQYF
>TRBD2|TRBV2|TRBJ2-1
CASRKTASGGAEQFF